This TCR beta chain was retrieved from a study of T cells after yellow fever vaccination. This clonotype was observed many times. TCRdb analysed the 5' RACE reads with MiXCR anew, one entry per CDR3 protein. The sample holds roughly 300,000 distinct CDR3 sequences, about 6.6% seen once. With V trimmed by 4 bases and J by 7 bases, 4 bases remained unmatched. CDR1 is LGHDT and CDR2 is YNNKEL in the germline V gene (reference sequence). This CDR3 contains 13 residues. The receptor was isolated from a man aged 18 to 29 who received the YFV17D yellow fever vaccine. The chain couples TRBV3-1 to TRBJ2-3; 8 bases line up with TRBD2. The sequences come from PBMCs, collected approximately 40 days after the first yellow fever vaccination. The CDR3 DNA reads TGTGCCAGCAGCCCCCCGGGGGGGAATACGCAGTATTTT. The encoded protein is CASSPPGGNTQYF.